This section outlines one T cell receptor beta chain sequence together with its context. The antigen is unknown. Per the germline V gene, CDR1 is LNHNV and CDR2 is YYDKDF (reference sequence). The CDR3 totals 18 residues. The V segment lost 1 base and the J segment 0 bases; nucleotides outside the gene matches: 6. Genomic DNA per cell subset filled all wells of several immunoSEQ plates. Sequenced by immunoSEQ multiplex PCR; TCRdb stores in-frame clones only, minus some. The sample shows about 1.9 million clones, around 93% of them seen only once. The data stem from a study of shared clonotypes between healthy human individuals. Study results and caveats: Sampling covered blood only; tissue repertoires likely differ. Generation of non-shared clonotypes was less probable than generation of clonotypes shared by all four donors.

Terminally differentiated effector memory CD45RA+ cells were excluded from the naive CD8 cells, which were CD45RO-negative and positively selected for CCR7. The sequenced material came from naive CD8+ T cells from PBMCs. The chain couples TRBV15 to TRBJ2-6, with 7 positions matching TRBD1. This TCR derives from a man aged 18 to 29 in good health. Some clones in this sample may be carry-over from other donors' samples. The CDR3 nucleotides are TGTGCCACCAGCAGAGTTGGGACAGCGCGCTCTGGGGCCAACGTCCTGACTTTC. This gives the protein CATSRVGTARSGANVLTF.